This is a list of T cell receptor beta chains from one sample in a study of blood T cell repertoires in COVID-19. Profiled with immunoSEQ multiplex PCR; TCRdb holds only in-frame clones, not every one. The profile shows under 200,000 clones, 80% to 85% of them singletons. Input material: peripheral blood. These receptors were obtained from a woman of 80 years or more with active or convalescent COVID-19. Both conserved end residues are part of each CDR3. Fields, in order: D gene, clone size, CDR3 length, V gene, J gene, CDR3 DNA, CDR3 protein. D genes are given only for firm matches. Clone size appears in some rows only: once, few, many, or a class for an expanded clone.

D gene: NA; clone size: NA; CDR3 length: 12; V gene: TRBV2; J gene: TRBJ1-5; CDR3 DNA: TGTGCCAGCAGCGACAGGAATCAGCCCCAGCATTTT; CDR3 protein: CASSDRNQPQHF
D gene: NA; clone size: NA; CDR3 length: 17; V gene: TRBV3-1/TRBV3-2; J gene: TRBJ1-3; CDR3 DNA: TGTGCCAGCAGCCACCTTTACGCAGGGCCCTCTGGAAACACCATATATTTT; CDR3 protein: CASSHLYAGPSGNTIYF
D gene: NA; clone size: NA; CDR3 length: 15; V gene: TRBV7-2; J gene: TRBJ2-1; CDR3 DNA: TGTGCCAGCAGCCCCCACAAGATTTCCTACAATGAGCAGTTCTTC; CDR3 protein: CASSPHKISYNEQFF
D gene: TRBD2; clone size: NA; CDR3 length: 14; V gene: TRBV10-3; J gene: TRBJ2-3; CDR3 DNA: TGTGCCATCACCGTTAGCGGGAACACAGATACGCAGTATTTT; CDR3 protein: CAITVSGNTDTQYF
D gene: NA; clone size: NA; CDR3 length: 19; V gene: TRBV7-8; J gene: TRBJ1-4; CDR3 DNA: TGTGCCAGCAGCTTAACCCCCGGGTCCGGGGTTTTGGCGAATGAAAAACTGTTTTTT; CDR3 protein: CASSLTPGSGVLANEKLFF
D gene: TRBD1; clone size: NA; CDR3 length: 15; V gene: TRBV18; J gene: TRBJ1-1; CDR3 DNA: TGTGCCAGCTCGCTGCGACAGGGCGAGTCCACTGAAGCTTTCTTT; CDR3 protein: CASSLRQGESTEAFF
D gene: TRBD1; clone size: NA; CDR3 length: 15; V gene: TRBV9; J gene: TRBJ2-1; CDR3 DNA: TGTGCCAGCAGCGTCGGGACAGAGTCCTACAATGAGCAGTTCTTC; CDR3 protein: CASSVGTESYNEQFF
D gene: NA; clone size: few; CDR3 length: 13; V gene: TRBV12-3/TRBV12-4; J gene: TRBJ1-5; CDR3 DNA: TGTGCCAGCAGTTTAGAGCGGGGGCAGCCCCAGCATTTT; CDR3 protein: CASSLERGQPQHF
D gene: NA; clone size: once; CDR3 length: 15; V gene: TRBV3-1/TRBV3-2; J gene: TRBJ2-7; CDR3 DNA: TGTGCCAGCAGCCCCTACTGGACAGAGGCCTACGAGCAGTACTTC; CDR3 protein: CASSPYWTEAYEQYF
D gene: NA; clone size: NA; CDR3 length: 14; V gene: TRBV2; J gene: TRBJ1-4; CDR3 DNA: TGTGCCAGCAGGGGAGGGCAAACTAATGAAAAACTGTTTTTT; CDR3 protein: CASRGGQTNEKLFF
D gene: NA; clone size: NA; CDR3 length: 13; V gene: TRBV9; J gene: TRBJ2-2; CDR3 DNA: TGTGCCACAAGCCAAGGGGGTCACGGGGAGCTGTTTTTT; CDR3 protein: CATSQGGHGELFF
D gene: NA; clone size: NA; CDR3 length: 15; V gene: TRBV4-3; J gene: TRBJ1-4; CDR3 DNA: TGCGCCAGCAGCCAAGTTTCGGGAAGTAATGAAAAACTGTTTTTT; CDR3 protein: CASSQVSGSNEKLFF
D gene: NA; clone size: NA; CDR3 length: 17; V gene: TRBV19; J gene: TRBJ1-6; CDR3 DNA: TGTGCCAGTAGCCCTAATGTGGCAGGGCTATCCTACTCACCCCTCCACTTT; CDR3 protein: CASSPNVAGLSYSPLHF